This T cell receptor (beta chain) is drawn from a study of T cells in Graves' hyperthyroidism and ophthalmopathy (dated by TCRdb to between 2017 and 2020). Regarding the study in general: Peripheral blood was collected at initial diagnosis, before any treatment. To identify TCR V-J signatures that set the groups apart, the researchers used a discovery cohort of about a hundred patients, made up of 43 with Graves' ophthalmopathy and some 58 with stable Graves' hyperthyroidism. Prospective prediction of ophthalmopathy was tested in an independent validation cohort consisting of 18 hyperthyroidism patients and some 17 patients who later progressed to ophthalmopathy. The 100 discovery patients were randomly split 7:3 into training and test sets. In more than five Graves' hyperthyroidism patients, the study also compared T-cell repertoires from thyroid tissue with T-cell repertoires from blood. Following sampling, methimazole starting at 30 mg daily was given to hyperthyroidism patients, and high-dose intravenous methylprednisolone was given to ophthalmopathy patients. The paper reports TCR Vbeta CDR3 sequencing of approximately 140 peripheral blood samples: over 40 ophthalmopathy, under 80 hyperthyroidism and 17 progressor patients. Findings and caveats that apply to the study as a whole: During validation, the model predicted progression to ophthalmopathy a median of approximately 7 months ahead of onset, with almost 71% sensitivity and roughly 75% specificity. No statistical method was used to fix the sample size in advance, and group allocation was not hidden from the investigators. A model built on a 13 V-J signature distinguished ophthalmopathy from stable hyperthyroidism, reaching about 89% sensitivity and 81.08% specificity in cross-validation and 80%/75% in testing. Most expanded thyroid clonotypes (frequency above 0.001) were also detected in blood, suggesting blood repertoires may reflect thyroid immune responses.

Moderately to severely active disease, a Clinical Activity Score of at least 3, a NOSPECS grade of at least 4, and a duration under 3 months were present in ophthalmopathy patients. Any patient with an uncontrolled infection, another autoimmune disease, pregnancy or lactation was excluded. Diagnoses were based on clinical symptoms, serum thyroxine and TRAb, thyroid ultrasound and orbital computed tomography. Ficoll-Paque density gradient centrifugation was used to isolate PBMCs from around 9.1 ml of fresh peripheral blood. Total RNA was extracted using Trizol reagent, and RNA quality was assessed on an Agilent 2100 Bioanalyzer. CDR1 and CDR2 are read off the germline V gene as SGHNT and YENEEA. The CDR3, from cysteine to phenylalanine, totals 12 residues. This entry keeps only the CDR3 DNA: 36 bases, framed from base 1. V is shortened by 3 bases, J by 1 base, and the region joining them spans 4 bases.

Many counts were recorded for this clonotype. Its antigen is unknown. One base away there is no much larger clone; base qualities are not given. Amplification of TCR beta CDR3 regions was carried out from RNA transcripts. A first-round RT-PCR of the TCR CDR3 used the HTBI primer set with the Qiagen OneStep RT-PCR kit. Libraries were constructed in a second round of multiplex PCR, after which size selection and purification were performed. Paired-end sequencing of the libraries was performed with 100 bp reads on an Illumina HiSeq2000. For the original study's pipeline: SOAPnuke was used to process the raw data, with reads discarded if the reads contained adapters or uncalled bases, had a mean Phred below 15, or lacked an exact constant-primer or identifier match. COPE v1.2.5 was used to merge the high-quality paired reads, and each unique nucleotide sequence was defined as a clonotype. MiTCR v1.1 was used to align the clonotypes against IMGT TRBV, TRBD and TRBJ reference segments. The analysis included only V-J combinations with a frequency above 0.0001, which together covered 99% to 99.2% of the repertoires. The TCS score was defined as F50 (clonal expansion) divided by E x V (chaos), with BLOSUM62-based TCRdist calculated between CDR3 peptides within each V-J. Welch's t-statistics and random forest reduced 450 to 600 V-J features to 10 to 15, which were used in a naive Bayes classifier (R e1071). TCRdb itself trimmed the public reads at Q25 with fastp, ran MiXCR and retained productive beta chains. Identical CDR3 protein sequences are pooled into one entry, listed with their most common genes and DNA. These V and J calls originate from TCRdb's pipeline instead of the authors' own analysis. The sample yields 240,000 or so distinct CDR3 sequences; over 15% were counted once. Under 35% of the sample is in the top ten clones.

This clonotype was sampled from a woman between 18 and 29 years old with Graves' ophthalmopathy. Input material: blood. Recombination joined TRBV11-3 with TRBJ2-7, with no D gene named confidently. DNA sequence: TGTGCCAGCAGCTTTGGGTCCTACGAGCAGTACTTC. Translated, this gives CASSFGSYEQYF.